This T cell receptor (beta chain) is from a study of Tregs in tolerant kidney transplant recipients. General study findings and limits: For some patients, primers changed over time, blocking nucleotide-level comparison. The most relevant donor-specific Treg TCRbeta repertoire apparently came from expansion with activated donor B cells. Few patients were studied, so findings need validation in larger groups.

Remarks on this clone: Antigen specificity is unknown.

Some clones are missing from TCRdb's copy, which holds only in-frame ones; the method was immunoSEQ multiplex PCR. The profile shows about 100,000 clones, 90% of them singletons. CDR3 length equals 17 residues. The junction had 12 bases not matched to a gene; V was cut back by 2 bases and J by 3 bases. The V gene's germline CDR1 is SGHRS and CDR2 YFSETQ. The input for sequencing was CD4+ T cells from blood, taken before the transplant. This TCR came from a human donor who received a combined kidney and bone marrow transplant. The J gene is TRBJ2-7, the V gene TRBV5-1; 9 bases agree with TRBD1. CDR3 coding DNA: TGCGCCAGCAGCTTTACACAGGGGGCGAGGGTGGGCTACGAGCAGTACTTC. As protein: CASSFTQGARVGYEQYF.